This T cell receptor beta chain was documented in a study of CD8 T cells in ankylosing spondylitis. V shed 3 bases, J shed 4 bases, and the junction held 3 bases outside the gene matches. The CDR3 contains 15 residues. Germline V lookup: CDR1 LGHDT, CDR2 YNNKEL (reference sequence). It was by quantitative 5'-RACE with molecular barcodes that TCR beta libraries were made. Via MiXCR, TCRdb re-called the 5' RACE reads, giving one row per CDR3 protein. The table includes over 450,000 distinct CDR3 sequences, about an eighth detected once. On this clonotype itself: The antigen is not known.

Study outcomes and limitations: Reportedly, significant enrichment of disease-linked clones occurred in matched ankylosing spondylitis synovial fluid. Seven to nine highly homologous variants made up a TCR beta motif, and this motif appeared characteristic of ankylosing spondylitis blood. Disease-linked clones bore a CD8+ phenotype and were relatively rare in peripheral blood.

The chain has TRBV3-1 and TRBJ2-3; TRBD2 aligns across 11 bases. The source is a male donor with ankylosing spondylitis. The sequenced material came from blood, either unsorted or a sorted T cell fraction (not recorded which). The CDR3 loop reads CASSQGLAAADTQYF. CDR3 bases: TGTGCCAGCAGCCAGGGACTAGCGGCGGCAGATACGCAGTATTTT.